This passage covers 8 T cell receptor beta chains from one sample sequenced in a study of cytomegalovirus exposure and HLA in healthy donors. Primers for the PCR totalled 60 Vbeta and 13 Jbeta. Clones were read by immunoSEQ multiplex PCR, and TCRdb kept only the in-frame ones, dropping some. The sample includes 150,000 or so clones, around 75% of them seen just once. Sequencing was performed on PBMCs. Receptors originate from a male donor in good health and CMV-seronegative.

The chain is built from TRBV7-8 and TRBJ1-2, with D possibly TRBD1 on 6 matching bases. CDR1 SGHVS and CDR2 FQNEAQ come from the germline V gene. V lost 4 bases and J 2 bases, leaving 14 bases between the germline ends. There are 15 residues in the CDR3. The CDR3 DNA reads TGTGCCAGCAGCTCGAAAGCGGGGGCGAACTATGGCTACACCTTC. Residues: CASSSKAGANYGYTF. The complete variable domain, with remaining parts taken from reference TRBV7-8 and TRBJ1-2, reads GAGVSQSPRYKVAKRGQDVALRCDPISGHVSLFWYQQALGQGPEFLTYFQNEAQLDKSGLPSDRFFAERPEGSVSTLKIQRTQQEDSAVYLCASSSKAGANYGYTFGSGTRLTVV.

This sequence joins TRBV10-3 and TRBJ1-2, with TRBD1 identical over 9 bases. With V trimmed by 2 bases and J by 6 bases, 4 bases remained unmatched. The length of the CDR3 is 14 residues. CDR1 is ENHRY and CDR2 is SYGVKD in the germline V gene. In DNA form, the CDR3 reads TGTGCCATCAGTGAGGGACAGGGGCCTCATGGCTACACCTTC. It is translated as CAISEGQGPHGYTF.

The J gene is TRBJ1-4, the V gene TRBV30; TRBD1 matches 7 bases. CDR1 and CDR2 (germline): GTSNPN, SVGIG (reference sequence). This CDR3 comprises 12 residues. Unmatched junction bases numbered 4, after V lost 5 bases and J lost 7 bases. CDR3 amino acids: CAWDRVSEKLFF. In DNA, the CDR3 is TGTGCCTGGGACAGGGTCAGTGAAAAACTGTTTTTT.

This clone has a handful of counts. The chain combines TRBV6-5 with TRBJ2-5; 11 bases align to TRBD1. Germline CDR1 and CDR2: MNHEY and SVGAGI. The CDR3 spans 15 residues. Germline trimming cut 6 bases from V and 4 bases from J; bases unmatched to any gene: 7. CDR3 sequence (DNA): TGTGCCAGCAGACGTTCCGGGACAGGGGGAGAGACCCAGTACTTC. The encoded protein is CASRRSGTGGETQYF.

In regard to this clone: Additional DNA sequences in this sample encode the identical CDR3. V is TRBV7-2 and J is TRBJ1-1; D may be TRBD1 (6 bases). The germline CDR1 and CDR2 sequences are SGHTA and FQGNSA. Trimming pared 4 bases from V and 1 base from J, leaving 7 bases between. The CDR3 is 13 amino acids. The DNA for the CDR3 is TGTGCCAGCAGCTCACAGGGGAACACTGAAGCTTTCTTT. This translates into CASSSQGNTEAFF. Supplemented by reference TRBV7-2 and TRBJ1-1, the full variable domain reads GAGVSQSPSNKVTEKGKDVELRCDPISGHTALYWYRQSLGQGLEFLIYFQGNSAPDKSGLPSDRFSAERTGGSVSTLTIQRTQQEDSAVYLCASSSQGNTEAFFGQGTRLTVV.

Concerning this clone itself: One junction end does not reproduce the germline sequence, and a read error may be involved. CDR3 protein: CAWSRSQAYLF. The DNA of the CDR3 is TGTGCCTGGAGTCGGTCACAGGCGTACCTCTTT. The chain combines TRBV30 with TRBJ1-1; perhaps TRBD1 as D (5 bases). Germline-derived CDR1 and CDR2 are GTSNPN and SVGIG (reference sequence). CDR3 length: 11 residues.

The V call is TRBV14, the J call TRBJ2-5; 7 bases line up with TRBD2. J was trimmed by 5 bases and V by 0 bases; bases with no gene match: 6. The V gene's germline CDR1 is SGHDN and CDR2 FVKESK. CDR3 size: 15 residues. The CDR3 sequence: CASSQDMGGDETQYF. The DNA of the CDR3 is TGTGCCAGCAGCCAAGATATGGGGGGGGATGAGACCCAGTACTTC.

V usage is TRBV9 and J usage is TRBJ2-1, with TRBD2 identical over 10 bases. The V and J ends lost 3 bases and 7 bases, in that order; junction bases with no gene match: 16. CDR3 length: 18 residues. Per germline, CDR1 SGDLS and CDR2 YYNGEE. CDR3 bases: TGTGCCAGCAGCGCACGGCGCTCTCGGCTAGCGGGAGCTAATGAGCAGTTCTTC. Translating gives CASSARRSRLAGANEQFF.